This T cell receptor (beta chain) was identified in a study of cytomegalovirus exposure and HLA in healthy donors. Study-wide findings and caveats: Equally common other TCR beta chains were less clonally expanded than HLA-associated ones, a later analysis found. HLA restriction was apparent for most CMV-associated TCR beta chains in a later analysis. A prior analysis recorded that most TCR beta V segments were productive about 90% or about 30% of the time.

In regard to this clone: Its antigen is currently unknown.

After removal of 7 bases from V and 3 bases from J, the junction contained 6 bases not matched to a gene. Germline V gives CDR1 SNHLY, CDR2 FYNNEI. There are 15 residues in the CDR3. Primers: 60 Vbeta forward and 13 Jbeta reverse. Assay: immunoSEQ multiplex PCR; the TCRdb copy retains only in-frame clones and omits some. In the table there are approximately 160,000 clones, 77% of which are singletons. Though nominally healthy at sampling, donors likely had unrecorded immune exposures. Sequences were obtained from PBMCs. This chain links TRBV2 with TRBJ2-2; 9 nucleotides agree with TRBD2. This sequence originates from a woman between 25 and 40 years old in good health and CMV-seronegative. The CDR3 reads CASKGLATDTGELFF. In DNA form, the CDR3 reads TGTGCCAGCAAGGGACTAGCTACGGACACCGGGGAGCTGTTTTTT.